The present entry profiles one T cell receptor (beta chain) with its context. This entry is derived from a study of molecular identifiers for immune sequencing clone quantification. Germline CDR1 reads SGDLS; CDR2 reads YYNGEE. Losses at the gene ends were 3 bases for V and 5 bases for J; bases not matched to a gene: 8. CDR3 length: 15 residues. TCR libraries were built in bulk with a published protocol and specific TCR primers. MiXCR was run by TCRdb on the PCR reads, yielding one entry per CDR3 protein. The sample carries about 500,000 distinct CDR3 sequences, under 30% recorded once. The receptor was isolated from a human donor in good health. Some libraries in this study had Jurkat cell RNA spiked in. The chain carries TRBV9 and TRBJ2-3; TRBD2 aligns across 8 bases. Sequenced input: naive CD8+ T cells from blood, with Jurkat cell RNA spiked in. Sample subset: FACS-sorted CD8+CD4-CCR7+CD45RA+ naive T cells. Here the CDR3 DNA reads TGTGCCAGCAGCGGATACGGGAGGGCCAGAGATACGCAGTATTTT. It codes for CASSGYGRARDTQYF.